The clone carrying this T cell receptor (beta chain) was seen at least ten times. Antigen specificity is unknown. This sample stems from a study of response to subunit inactivated influenza vaccine. Regarding the study as a whole: Authors suggested few new T cells are recruited by each seasonal influenza vaccination.

CDR3 length equals 12 residues. From germline, CDR1 is SQVTM and CDR2 ANQGSEA. Between the trimmed V and J ends, which lost 3 bases and 4 bases, there was a span of 9 bases. TCRdb re-called the RT-PCR reads through MiXCR, storing one row per CDR3 protein. The data show more than 500,000 distinct CDR3 sequences, about 11% seen once. The same data also contributed to another study, on T cells expressing NK-cell markers. From that second work: Template switching by 5'RACE with UMIs generated the TCR beta cDNA. Investigators obtained TCR beta repertoires from sorted CD3+CD56+NKG2C+, CD3+CD56+NKG2C- and CD3+CD56-NKG2C+ T cells. The use of an anti-gamma-delta TCR antibody, which was added in several experiments, restricted sorting to T cells expressing alpha-beta TCR.

V gene TRBV29-1 combines with J gene TRBJ1-2, with D possibly TRBD1 on 6 matching bases. This specimen consisted of PBMCs from blood, obtained on the day of vaccination. The receptor was isolated from a middle-aged man who received an inactivated influenza vaccine. This CDR3 reads CSVEGAGYGYTF. CDR3 bases: TGCAGCGTTGAGGGGGCAGGCTATGGCTACACCTTC.